This TCR beta chain stems from a study of cytomegalovirus exposure and HLA in healthy donors. The repertoire was sequenced with immunoSEQ multiplex PCR; TCRdb's copy has only in-frame clones and lacks some. The sample has under 200,000 clones, roughly 91% seen once. CDR3 length: 17 residues. The V gene lost 0 bases and the J gene lost 6 bases, with 18 bases spanning the gap. CDR1 is SGDLS and CDR2 is YYNGEE in the germline V gene. The rearrangement joins TRBV9 to TRBJ2-2; TRBD2 might be the D (6 bases). Input material: PBMCs. This TCR was recovered from a man aged 18 to 29 in good health and CMV-seropositive. In DNA, the CDR3 is TGTGCCAGCAGCGTAGGCTTTTCGGGAGTTACTCCCGGGGAGCTGTTTTTT. Protein sequence: CASSVGFSGVTPGELFF.